This T cell receptor beta chain originates from a study of cytomegalovirus exposure and HLA in healthy donors. Study findings and constraints: 16,951 TCR beta sequences were associated with HLA alleles at 0.05 false discovery rate in a later analysis. The number of N-insertions in an Asian-associated ancestry cluster was reportedly below the approximately 690-donor mean in a later analysis. A highly shared variant cluster was judged a likely technical artifact. In a later analysis, V- and J-gene trimming of beta chains associated with a DCLRE1C missense variant, replicated independently.

On this clone itself: Its antigen is undetermined.

The PCR had 60 Vbeta and 13 Jbeta primers. This table comes from immunoSEQ multiplex PCR, and its TCRdb copy is limited to in-frame clones, with some not included. Counted here are approximately 76,000 clones, under 85% occurring once; the ten biggest clones make up around 15%. The CDR3 contains 12 residues. With 7 bases removed from V and 5 bases from J, the gap between germline ends came to 12 bases. Germline V CDR1 and CDR2: SGHNT, YYREEE (reference sequence). The rearrangement links TRBV5-4 to TRBJ2-5; D call uncertain. The sample comprised PBMCs. This TCR came from a woman aged 40 to 50 in good health and CMV-seropositive. The CDR3 region is CASGQISETQYF. The CDR3 DNA sequence: TGTGCCAGCGGCCAGATATCGGAGACCCAGTACTTC.